This is a list of T cell receptor beta chains from one sample in a study of neurological immune-mediated disorders. TCRdb itself ran the 5' RACE reads through MiXCR, one entry per CDR3 protein. The sample lists tens of thousands of distinct CDR3 sequences; 4.5% were seen once. The sample comprised PBMCs. All receptors derive from a man aged 30 to 39 with multiple sclerosis. CDR3s include the opening cysteine and the closing phenylalanine or tryptophan. Fields, in order: D gene, J gene, V gene, clone size, CDR3 protein, CDR3 DNA. D genes are given only for firm matches. Only part of the rows carry a size: once, few, many, or a class if the clone is expanded.

d_call: NA
j_call: TRBJ2-1
v_call: TRBV15
clone_size: many
cdr3_aa: CATSRKHVLDDEQFF
cdr3_nt: TGTGCCACCAGCCGGAAACATGTCTTGGACGATGAGCAGTTCTTC

d_call: NA
j_call: TRBJ2-3
v_call: TRBV5-6
clone_size: few
cdr3_aa: CASSSGLVEYTQYF
cdr3_nt: TGTGCCAGCAGCTCGGGACTGGTTGAGTATACGCAGTATTTT

d_call: NA
j_call: TRBJ2-1
v_call: TRBV3-1
clone_size: many
cdr3_aa: CASNQGRGNEQFF
cdr3_nt: TGTGCCAGCAACCAGGGTAGGGGCAATGAGCAGTTCTTC

d_call: NA
j_call: TRBJ1-2
v_call: TRBV9
clone_size: NA
cdr3_aa: CASSSSGVPGYGYTF
cdr3_nt: TGTGCCAGCAGCTCCTCCGGGGTTCCAGGGTATGGCTACACCTTC

d_call: NA
j_call: TRBJ1-5
v_call: TRBV5-1
clone_size: NA
cdr3_aa: CASSAGQGNQPQHF
cdr3_nt: TGCGCCAGCAGCGCGGGACAAGGCAATCAGCCCCAGCATTTT

d_call: TRBD1
j_call: TRBJ2-1
v_call: TRBV29-1
clone_size: few
cdr3_aa: CSAQQGVSGNEQFF
cdr3_nt: TGCAGCGCCCAACAGGGGGTTAGTGGGAATGAGCAGTTCTTC

d_call: NA
j_call: TRBJ2-1
v_call: TRBV5-1
clone_size: many
cdr3_aa: CASSYGQVYNEQFF
cdr3_nt: TGCGCCAGCAGCTACGGACAAGTCTACAATGAGCAGTTCTTC

d_call: NA
j_call: TRBJ2-7
v_call: TRBV14
clone_size: NA
cdr3_aa: CASSQDGSGEQYF
cdr3_nt: TGTGCCAGCAGCCAAGACGGTTCGGGCGAGCAGTACTTC

d_call: TRBD1
j_call: TRBJ1-6
v_call: TRBV4-1
clone_size: few
cdr3_aa: CASSYRQGSSYNSPLNF
cdr3_nt: TGCGCCAGCAGCTACCGACAGGGCAGCTCCTATAATTCACCCCTCAACTTT

d_call: TRBD2
j_call: TRBJ2-3
v_call: TRBV6-5
clone_size: few
cdr3_aa: CASSRTSGGPSTDTQYF
cdr3_nt: TGTGCCAGCAGCCGGACTAGCGGGGGACCCAGCACAGATACGCAGTATTTT

d_call: NA
j_call: TRBJ2-7
v_call: TRBV5-1
clone_size: many
cdr3_aa: CASSLAAGRIYEQYF
cdr3_nt: TGCGCCAGCAGCTTGGCGGCGGGGCGCATCTACGAGCAGTACTTC

d_call: TRBD1
j_call: TRBJ2-2
v_call: TRBV12-3/TRBV12-4
clone_size: many
cdr3_aa: CASSTTGGFPGELFF
cdr3_nt: TGTGCCAGCAGTACTACAGGGGGCTTCCCCGGGGAGCTGTTTTTT

d_call: NA
j_call: TRBJ1-5
v_call: TRBV5-1
clone_size: few
cdr3_aa: CASSLGPYQPQHF
cdr3_nt: TGCGCCAGCAGCCTCGGACCTTATCAGCCCCAGCATTTT

d_call: NA
j_call: TRBJ2-3
v_call: TRBV4-1
clone_size: many
cdr3_aa: CASSQDLGGRRSADTQYF
cdr3_nt: TGCGCCAGCAGCCAAGATTTGGGGGGGCGGCGGTCGGCAGATACGCAGTATTTT

d_call: NA
j_call: TRBJ2-1
v_call: TRBV7-9
clone_size: few
cdr3_aa: CASSLGSVSSYNEQFF
cdr3_nt: TGTGCCAGCAGCCTGGGGTCGGTAAGCTCCTACAATGAGCAGTTCTTC

d_call: NA
j_call: TRBJ1-2
v_call: TRBV5-6
clone_size: NA
cdr3_aa: CASSPRTHYGYTF
cdr3_nt: TGTGCCAGCAGTCCGAGGACCCACTATGGCTACACCTTC

d_call: TRBD1
j_call: TRBJ2-3
v_call: TRBV10-3
clone_size: many
cdr3_aa: CAISPGTGGYTDTQYF
cdr3_nt: TGTGCCATCAGTCCCGGGACAGGGGGCTACACAGATACGCAGTATTTT

d_call: NA
j_call: TRBJ1-2
v_call: TRBV20-1
clone_size: few
cdr3_aa: CSANRQGTVYGYTF
cdr3_nt: TGCAGTGCCAACCGTCAGGGGACCGTCTATGGCTACACCTTC

d_call: NA
j_call: TRBJ2-1
v_call: TRBV5-1
clone_size: many
cdr3_aa: CASSLEGRYNEQFF
cdr3_nt: TGCGCCAGCAGCTTGGAGGGACGGTACAATGAGCAGTTCTTC

d_call: NA
j_call: TRBJ2-3
v_call: TRBV20-1
clone_size: many
cdr3_aa: CSARRGAADTQYF
cdr3_nt: TGCAGTGCTAGACGGGGAGCGGCAGATACGCAGTATTTT

d_call: TRBD2
j_call: TRBJ2-1
v_call: TRBV9
clone_size: many
cdr3_aa: CASSVYGLAGSNEQFF
cdr3_nt: TGTGCCAGCAGCGTATATGGACTAGCGGGGAGCAATGAGCAGTTCTTC

d_call: NA
j_call: TRBJ2-7
v_call: TRBV5-1
clone_size: many
cdr3_aa: CASSFPGEWDEQYF
cdr3_nt: TGCGCCAGCAGCTTCCCAGGAGAATGGGACGAGCAGTACTTC

d_call: NA
j_call: TRBJ2-1
v_call: TRBV5-6
clone_size: NA
cdr3_aa: CASSLSGDEQFF
cdr3_nt: TGTGCCAGCAGCTTGTCCGGGGATGAGCAGTTCTTC

d_call: NA
j_call: TRBJ1-6
v_call: TRBV20-1
clone_size: many
cdr3_aa: CSASKTFNSPLHF
cdr3_nt: TGCAGTGCTAGCAAGACCTTTAATTCACCCCTCCACTTT

d_call: NA
j_call: TRBJ1-1
v_call: TRBV5-1
clone_size: many
cdr3_aa: CASRYQENTEAFF
cdr3_nt: TGCGCCAGCAGATACCAGGAGAACACTGAAGCTTTCTTT

d_call: NA
j_call: TRBJ2-4
v_call: TRBV5-5
clone_size: few
cdr3_aa: CASSFGGFKNIQYF
cdr3_nt: TGTGCCAGCAGCTTCGGGGGCTTCAAAAACATTCAGTACTTC

d_call: NA
j_call: TRBJ1-2
v_call: TRBV5-1
clone_size: many
cdr3_aa: CASSAARNYGYTF
cdr3_nt: TGCGCCAGCAGCGCGGCTCGGAACTATGGCTACACCTTC

d_call: NA
j_call: TRBJ2-3
v_call: TRBV5-1
clone_size: few
cdr3_aa: CASRARQTADTQYF
cdr3_nt: TGCGCCAGCAGGGCGCGACAGACCGCAGATACGCAGTATTTT

d_call: TRBD1
j_call: TRBJ1-5
v_call: TRBV5-1
clone_size: many
cdr3_aa: CASSSGQGANQPQHF
cdr3_nt: TGCGCCAGCAGCTCGGGACAGGGGGCTAATCAGCCCCAGCATTTT

d_call: TRBD1
j_call: TRBJ1-2
v_call: TRBV5-1
clone_size: NA
cdr3_aa: CASSLDRENYGYTF
cdr3_nt: TGCGCCAGCAGCTTAGACAGGGAGAACTATGGCTACACCTTC

d_call: NA
j_call: TRBJ1-5
v_call: TRBV10-3
clone_size: many
cdr3_aa: CAITEDGVQPQHF
cdr3_nt: TGTGCCATCACTGAGGATGGGGTTCAGCCCCAGCATTTT

d_call: NA
j_call: TRBJ2-2
v_call: TRBV20-1
clone_size: few
cdr3_aa: CSATRGAAGELFF
cdr3_nt: TGCAGTGCCACAAGGGGGGCCGCCGGGGAGCTGTTTTTT

d_call: TRBD1
j_call: TRBJ1-1
v_call: TRBV9
clone_size: many
cdr3_aa: CASSAGQGVPAFF
cdr3_nt: TGTGCCAGCAGCGCGGGACAGGGGGTCCCTGCTTTCTTT

d_call: TRBD1
j_call: TRBJ1-1
v_call: TRBV5-6
clone_size: few
cdr3_aa: CASSFALIVGQGATEAFF
cdr3_nt: TGTGCCAGCAGCTTCGCCCTGATCGTTGGACAGGGGGCCACTGAAGCTTTCTTT

d_call: NA
j_call: TRBJ2-1
v_call: TRBV20-1
clone_size: many
cdr3_aa: CSARGSVFVYNEQFF
cdr3_nt: TGCAGTGCTAGAGGATCGGTTTTCGTCTACAATGAGCAGTTCTTC

d_call: TRBD1
j_call: TRBJ1-2
v_call: TRBV7-8
clone_size: many
cdr3_aa: CASSPGQGAGYTF
cdr3_nt: TGTGCCAGCAGCCCGGGACAGGGGGCCGGCTACACCTTC

d_call: NA
j_call: TRBJ2-5
v_call: TRBV15
clone_size: many
cdr3_aa: CATSRVGVQETQYF
cdr3_nt: TGTGCCACCAGCAGAGTGGGGGTTCAAGAGACCCAGTACTTC

d_call: TRBD2
j_call: TRBJ2-3
v_call: TRBV5-1
clone_size: many
cdr3_aa: CASSLVPGLAGGRTDTQYF
cdr3_nt: TGCGCCAGCAGCCTCGTCCCGGGACTAGCGGGGGGCCGCACAGATACGCAGTATTTT

d_call: TRBD2
j_call: TRBJ2-3
v_call: TRBV5-1
clone_size: many
cdr3_aa: CASSFAGGNTDTQYF
cdr3_nt: TGCGCCAGCAGCTTCGCGGGGGGGAACACAGATACGCAGTATTTT

d_call: TRBD1
j_call: TRBJ2-7
v_call: TRBV20-1
clone_size: many
cdr3_aa: CSARSDRAYEQYF
cdr3_nt: TGCAGTGCTAGAAGTGACAGGGCCTACGAGCAGTACTTC

d_call: NA
j_call: TRBJ2-3
v_call: TRBV20-1
clone_size: many
cdr3_aa: CSAREPTGTSTDTQYF
cdr3_nt: TGCAGTGCTAGAGAACCGACAGGAACCAGCACAGATACGCAGTATTTT

d_call: NA
j_call: TRBJ1-5
v_call: TRBV3-1
clone_size: few
cdr3_aa: CASSQWTDQPQNF
cdr3_nt: TGTGCCAGCAGCCAGTGGACCGACCAGCCCCAGAATTTT

d_call: NA
j_call: TRBJ2-2
v_call: TRBV2
clone_size: NA
cdr3_aa: CASSEGSNTGELFF
cdr3_nt: TGTGCCAGCAGTGAGGGGTCGAACACCGGGGAGCTGTTTTTT

d_call: NA
j_call: TRBJ1-1
v_call: TRBV14
clone_size: NA
cdr3_aa: CASSQELRGNTEAFF
cdr3_nt: TGTGCCAGCAGCCAAGAGCTACGAGGGAACACTGAAGCTTTCTTT

d_call: NA
j_call: TRBJ2-3
v_call: TRBV5-1
clone_size: NA
cdr3_aa: CASSLGILTTTDTQYF
cdr3_nt: TGCGCCAGCAGCTTGGGTATTCTTACAACAACAGATACGCAGTATTTT

d_call: NA
j_call: TRBJ2-3
v_call: TRBV5-1
clone_size: NA
cdr3_aa: CASSLDGGDTQYF
cdr3_nt: TGCGCCAGCAGCTTGGATGGAGGAGATACGCAGTATTTT

d_call: TRBD1
j_call: TRBJ2-5
v_call: TRBV6-6
clone_size: NA
cdr3_aa: CATAGQGETQYF
cdr3_nt: TGTGCCACCGCGGGACAGGGTGAGACCCAGTACTTC

d_call: TRBD1
j_call: TRBJ2-6
v_call: TRBV5-6
clone_size: few
cdr3_aa: CASSLLGQGIGSGANVLTF
cdr3_nt: TGTGCCAGCAGCTTGCTGGGACAGGGAATAGGCTCTGGGGCCAACGTCCTGACTTTC

d_call: NA
j_call: TRBJ1-1
v_call: TRBV4-2
clone_size: many
cdr3_aa: CASSHSDFTEAFF
cdr3_nt: TGTGCCAGCAGCCATTCAGACTTCACTGAAGCTTTCTTT

d_call: NA
j_call: TRBJ1-2
v_call: TRBV10-3
clone_size: NA
cdr3_aa: CAISGGMFGYTF
cdr3_nt: TGTGCCATCAGTGGCGGGATGTTCGGCTACACCTTC

d_call: TRBD1
j_call: TRBJ1-2
v_call: TRBV29-1
clone_size: many
cdr3_aa: CSAARGTAAVYGYTF
cdr3_nt: TGCAGCGCCGCAAGGGGGACAGCCGCTGTCTATGGCTACACCTTC

d_call: NA
j_call: TRBJ1-6
v_call: TRBV3-1
clone_size: many
cdr3_aa: CASSETGRNSPLHF
cdr3_nt: TGTGCCAGCAGCGAAACCGGACGGAATTCACCCCTCCACTTT

d_call: TRBD2
j_call: TRBJ2-1
v_call: TRBV7-8
clone_size: many
cdr3_aa: CASSPTSGGLGSYNEQFF
cdr3_nt: TGTGCCAGCAGTCCGACTAGCGGGGGCCTTGGCTCCTACAATGAGCAGTTCTTC

d_call: TRBD1
j_call: TRBJ1-2
v_call: TRBV27
clone_size: many
cdr3_aa: CASSSLPTGDTRYFNYGYTF
cdr3_nt: TGTGCCAGCAGTTCATTACCCACAGGGGATACAAGATACTTTAACTATGGCTACACCTTC

d_call: NA
j_call: TRBJ2-7
v_call: TRBV10-1
clone_size: many
cdr3_aa: CASSPGDYEQYF
cdr3_nt: TGCGCCAGCAGTCCCGGGGACTACGAGCAGTACTTC